This T cell receptor (beta chain) is drawn from a study of Graves' ophthalmopathy and Graves' hyperthyroidism. Study as a whole: There was a collection of peripheral blood at initial diagnosis, before any treatment.

TCR beta CDR3 amplification used RNA transcripts. HTBI primers were employed in first-round RT-PCR, then a second-round multiplex PCR followed. MiXCR was run by TCRdb on the multiplex PCR reads, yielding one entry per CDR3 protein. The repertoire holds roughly 220,000 distinct CDR3 sequences, 45% seen once, with approximately 51% in the top ten. Ophthalmopathy-affected donors exhibited moderate-to-severe activity, CAS ≥3, NOSPECS ≥4, and duration under 3 months. This clonotype was counted ten times or more. The CDR3 sequence is 13 residues long. Trimming shortened V by 5 bases and J by 3 bases, and 5 bases separated the two germline ends. Germline lookup yields CDR1 MGHDK and CDR2 SYGVNS.

V gene TRBV25-1 combines with J gene TRBJ1-6; D call uncertain. Sequenced: peripheral blood. The receptor's source is an adult man with Graves' ophthalmopathy. This CDR3 is CASSLGYNSPLHF. CDR3 bases: TGTGCCAGCAGTTTGGGCTATAATTCACCCCTCCACTTT.